These 21 T cell receptor beta chains were all obtained from the same sample, sequenced in a study of long-term antiretroviral therapy in people with HIV. Assay version v3.0 of immunoSEQ was used, and it was run at survey level. This table comes from immunoSEQ multiplex PCR, and its TCRdb copy is limited to in-frame clones, with some not included. This repertoire shows 15,000 to 20,000 clones, under 80% found once; its top ten account for around 14%. This specimen was unsorted PBMCs, taken 2.1 to 2.2 years before starting antiretroviral therapy. These receptors all come from a man younger than 40 with HIV.

The chain recombines TRBV25-1 with TRBJ2-5, with D unclear. This CDR3 has 11 amino acids. From germline, CDR1 is MGHDK and CDR2 SYGVNS. Trimming took 3 bases from V and 5 from J, leaving 4 bases between them. The CDR3: CASSDGETQYF. CDR3 nucleotides: TGTGCCAGCAGTGATGGCGAGACCCAGTACTTC. Full variable domain (rest looked up from reference TRBV25-1 and TRBJ2-5): EADIYQTPRYLVIGTGKKITLECSQTMGHDKMYWYQQDPGMELHLIHYSYGVNSTEKGDLSSESTVSRIRTEHFPLTLESARPSHTSQYLCASSDGETQYFGPGTRLLVL.

On this clone itself: Germline is not matched at one junction end, which may reflect a read error. The genes are TRBV6-1 and TRBJ2-7; no definite D call. Germline CDR1 is MNHNS and CDR2 is SASEGT. This CDR3 spans 13 amino acids. In DNA, the CDR3 is TGTGCCAGCAGCGAAGGAGATATCGACGAGCAGTACTTC. Protein sequence: CASSEGDIDEQYF.

V and J are TRBV27 and TRBJ1-5; TRBD1 agrees at 8 bases. The CDR3 has 17 amino acids. V gave up 5 bases and J gave up 2 bases; unmatched junction bases: 11. In germline, CDR1 is MNHEY, CDR2 SMNVEV (reference sequence). CDR3 residues: CASSRGPPGQGNQPQHF. The DNA for the CDR3 is TGTGCCAGCAGTCGCGGGCCGCCGGGACAGGGCAATCAGCCCCAGCATTTT.

The V gene is TRBV7-9, the J gene TRBJ2-3; tentative D call: TRBD2 (7 bases). The CDR3 spans 15 residues. With 8 bases removed from V and 5 bases from J, the gap between germline ends came to 20 bases. CDR1 is SEHNR and CDR2 is FQNEAQ in the germline V gene (reference sequence). The CDR3 region has the DNA TGTGCCAGCGGTTCAACATCAGGGGAGGGAGATACGCAGTATTTT. Its translation is CASGSTSGEGDTQYF.

The J gene is TRBJ1-2, the V gene TRBV5-5; 8 bases match TRBD1. This CDR3 comprises 15 residues. The V and J ends lost 2 bases and 6 bases, in that order; junction bases with no gene match: 9. Germline values: CDR1 SGHKS, CDR2 YYEKEE (reference sequence). CDR3 bases: TGTGCCAGCAGCTTCCTGGTCGACAGGGGCCATGGCTACACCTTC. It is translated as CASSFLVDRGHGYTF.

This chain joins TRBV4-2 and TRBJ2-1; no reliable D call. Trimming took off 0 bases at V and 2 bases at J, with 8 bases between the two ends. This CDR3 is 15 amino acids long. Per germline, CDR1 LGHNA and CDR2 YNFKEQ. CDR3 nucleotides: TGTGCCAGCAGCCAAGATCGAACTGCCTACAATGAGCAGTTCTTC. Its protein is CASSQDRTAYNEQFF.

The V call is TRBV30, the J call TRBJ2-1; D is possibly TRBD2 (6 bases). Germline assignment: CDR1 GTSNPN and CDR2 SVGIG (reference sequence). The V gene lost 3 bases and the J gene lost 3 bases, with 6 bases spanning the gap. The CDR3 contains 12 residues. CDR3 coding DNA: TGTGCCTGGAGCGGGGGCTACAATGAGCAGTTCTTC. Translated: CAWSGGYNEQFF.

This sequence joins TRBV5-6 and TRBJ2-2; D possibly corresponds to TRBD2 (6 bases). V was trimmed by 1 base and J by 5 bases, leaving 18 bases between them. CDR1 is SGHDT and CDR2 is YYEEEE in the germline V gene. This CDR3 is 17 amino acids long. The CDR3: CASSLSPSGSGTGELFF. Here the CDR3 DNA reads TGTGCCAGCAGCTTGAGTCCGTCCGGGAGTGGAACCGGGGAGCTGTTTTTT. The full variable domain, in which reference TRBV5-6 and TRBJ2-2 provide the parts outside the CDR3, is DAGVTQSPTHLIKTRGQQVTLRCSPKSGHDTVSWYQQALGQGPQFIFQYYEEEERQRGNFPDRFSGHQFPNYSSELNVNALLLGDSALYLCASSLSPSGSGTGELFFGEGSRLTVL.

The chain combines TRBV6-1 with TRBJ1-3, with D uncertain. CDR1 MNHNS and CDR2 SASEGT come from the germline V gene. The V and J ends lost 3 bases and 0 bases respectively, with 15 bases between them. This CDR3 is built from 17 residues. For the CDR3, the DNA is TGTGCCAGCAGTGACGTGACAACGATACTCTCTGGAAACACCATATATTTT. This translates into CASSDVTTILSGNTIYF.

This clone was recorded once. The chain links TRBV6-1 to TRBJ2-6; D remains unclear. From germline, CDR1 is MNHNS and CDR2 SASEGT. CDR3 length equals 12 residues. V was clipped by 8 bases and J by 5 bases, with 7 bases between them. Written as DNA, the CDR3 is TGTGCCAGCCACCGCCGGGCCAACGTCCTGACTTTC. As protein: CASHRRANVLTF.

Written as DNA, the CDR3 is TGTGCCAGCAGTGAAATTCACTTATCGAGCTCCTACGAGCAGTACTTC. Encoded protein: CASSEIHLSSSYEQYF. J is TRBJ2-7 and V is TRBV6-1, with D unclear. Trimming pared 2 bases from V and 0 bases from J, leaving 14 bases between. The CDR3 contains 16 residues. The germline V gene encodes CDR1 MNHNS and CDR2 SASEGT.

The rearrangement links TRBV7-8 to TRBJ2-7; D not resolved. This CDR3 comprises 13 residues. CDR1 is SGHVS, CDR2 FQNEAQ, per germline. The V gene lost 0 bases and the J gene lost 8 bases, with 11 bases spanning the gap. The CDR3, as DNA: TGTGCCAGCAGCTTAGCTTCATCGTTCAAGCAGTACTTC. Amino acids: CASSLASSFKQYF.

This clone was seen more than once but under ten times. This rearrangement joins TRBV4-2 to TRBJ2-1; D uncertain. Germline V lookup: CDR1 LGHNA, CDR2 YNFKEQ. V lost 0 bases and J 4 bases, leaving 7 bases between the germline ends. The CDR3 contains 14 residues. The CDR3 region is CASSQDWDYNEQFF. CDR3 DNA sequence: TGTGCCAGCAGCCAAGATTGGGATTACAATGAGCAGTTCTTC.

The CDR3 loop reads CASSVTSGGPDTQYF. The CDR3 nucleotides read TGTGCCAGCAGCGTAACTAGCGGGGGACCAGATACGCAGTATTTT. The rearrangement links TRBV7-6 to TRBJ2-3, with TRBD2 matching over 11 bases. The V and J ends lost 5 bases and 4 bases, in that order; junction bases with no gene match: 5. The CDR3 extends over 15 amino acids. Germline CDR1 SGHVS, CDR2 FNYEAQ.

V and J are TRBV6-5 and TRBJ1-1, with a possible D match to TRBD1 (6 bases). This CDR3 spans 15 amino acids. CDR1 is MNHEY, CDR2 SVGAGI, per germline. The V and J ends lost 2 bases and 5 bases respectively, with 15 bases between them. The CDR3 DNA reads as TGTGCCAGCAGTTACATCAAAGGGGGTAGAACTGAAGCTTTCTTT. This codes for CASSYIKGGRTEAFF.

This chain links TRBV18 with TRBJ2-2; a weak D match, TRBD1 (6 bases). The germline V gene has CDR1 KGHSH and CDR2 LQKENI. V was pared by 3 bases and J by 5 bases, with 13 bases between. This CDR3 has 15 amino acids. CDR3 region: CASSPGQRGTGELFF. CDR3 sequence (DNA): TGTGCCAGCTCACCGGGACAACGGGGAACCGGGGAGCTGTTTTTT.

This sequence joins TRBV11-2 and TRBJ2-2, with 7 positions matching TRBD2. V dropped 5 bases and J dropped 5; count of bases not matched to a gene: 2. This CDR3 is 13 amino acids long. Germline CDR1 SGHAT, CDR2 FQNNGV. CDR3 in amino acids: CASSRRGTGELFF. CDR3 DNA sequence: TGTGCCAGCAGCCGGCGGGGGACCGGGGAGCTGTTTTTT.

CDR3 sequence (DNA): TGTGCCAGCAGTTTAGTGGCGATTGGGAACACTGAAGCTTTCTTT. Translation: CASSLVAIGNTEAFF. The chain has TRBV28 and TRBJ1-1; D unresolved. V lost 2 bases to trimming and J lost 1 base, with 11 bases between them. In germline, CDR1 is MDHEN, CDR2 SYDVKM. The CDR3 is 15 residues long.

The chain links TRBV4-2 to TRBJ2-1; no clear D gene. The CDR3 length is 15 residues. Germline loops: CDR1 LGHNA, CDR2 YNFKEQ. The V end lost 3 bases, the J end lost 0 bases, and 9 bases lay between the germline ends. The CDR3 DNA sequence: TGTGCCAGCAGCCAGGTCGGAACCTCCTACAATGAGCAGTTCTTC. Protein sequence: CASSQVGTSYNEQFF.

This chain uses TRBV28 with TRBJ2-7; TRBD2 aligns across 10 bases. V was clipped by 6 bases and J by 3 bases; unmatched bases: 5. The germline gives CDR1 MDHEN, CDR2 SYDVKM. This CDR3 has 14 residues. As DNA, the CDR3 is TGTGCCAGCAGACTAGCGGGAAGACTCTACGAGCAGTACTTC. Translated, it gives CASRLAGRLYEQYF.

The chain employs TRBV14 and TRBJ2-1; D unclear. Trimming took off 0 bases at V and 2 bases at J, with 8 bases between the two ends. CDR3 length: 15 residues. In germline, CDR1 is SGHDN, CDR2 FVKESK. CDR3 in amino acids: CASSQDGYTYNEQFF. CDR3 in DNA: TGTGCCAGCAGCCAAGATGGGTACACCTACAATGAGCAGTTCTTC.